The T cell receptor beta chain under discussion was sequenced for a study of T cells in Graves' hyperthyroidism and ophthalmopathy. Study-level results: Model output signaled ophthalmopathy a median 6.5 months ahead of onset. Most thyroid clonotypes expanded above 0.001 appeared in blood too.

Per germline, CDR1 MDHEN and CDR2 SYDVKM. The CDR3 contains 15 residues. Trimming removed 5 bases from V and 4 bases from J; junction bases left unmatched: 7. In its sample, this clonotype was seen many times. Its antigen is unidentified. Stable Graves' hyperthyroidism denoted no ophthalmopathy progression over 18 months. Clinical symptoms, serum thyroxine, TRAb, thyroid ultrasound and orbital computed tomography established diagnosis. Template material for amplifying TCR beta CDR3 regions consisted of RNA transcripts. The study used the HTBI primer set for a first-round RT-PCR of the TCR CDR3. TCRdb re-derived calls from the multiplex PCR reads in MiXCR, one entry per CDR3 protein. There are 540,000 or so distinct CDR3 sequences in the sample; approximately 15% occur only once, and around 7.3% lies in the top ten.

V and J are TRBV28 and TRBJ2-2; 7 bases match TRBD2. The sequencing input was blood. This receptor was taken from a young woman with Graves' hyperthyroidism. CDR3 region: CASSTPGLLTGELFF. The CDR3 DNA sequence: TGTGCCAGCAGTACTCCGGGACTACTCACCGGGGAGCTGTTTTTT. Filled out from reference TRBV28 and TRBJ2-2, the complete variable domain reads DVKVTQSSRYLVKRTGEKVFLECVQDMDHENMFWYRQDPGLGLRLIYFSYDVKMKEKGDIPEGYSVSREKKERFSLILESASTNQTSMYLCASSTPGLLTGELFFGEGSRLTVL.